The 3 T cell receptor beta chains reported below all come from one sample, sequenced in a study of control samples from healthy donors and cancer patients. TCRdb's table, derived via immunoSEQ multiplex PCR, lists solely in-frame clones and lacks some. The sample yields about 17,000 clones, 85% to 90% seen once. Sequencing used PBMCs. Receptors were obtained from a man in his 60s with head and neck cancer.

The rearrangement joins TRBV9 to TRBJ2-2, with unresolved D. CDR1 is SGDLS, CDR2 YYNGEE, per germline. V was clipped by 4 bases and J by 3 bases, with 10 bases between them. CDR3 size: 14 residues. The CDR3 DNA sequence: TGTGCCAGCAGCTCTAGGACGTACACCGGGGAGCTGTTTTTT. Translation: CASSSRTYTGELFF.

The DNA for the CDR3 is TGCAGCGCATCTACAGGGATTGAAAAACTGTTTTTT. Encoded protein: CSASTGIEKLFF. The rearrangement uses TRBV29-1 and TRBJ1-4, with D tentatively TRBD1 (6 bases). Trimming pared 7 bases from V and 7 bases from J, leaving 13 bases between. There are 12 residues in the CDR3. The germline V gene has CDR1 SQVTM and CDR2 ANQGSEA.

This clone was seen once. CDR3 loop: CASSESGVDGYTF. The CDR3 nucleotides are TGCGCCAGCAGTGAGTCGGGAGTGGATGGCTACACCTTC. The chain recombines TRBV10-2 with TRBJ1-2; D is unresolved. V dropped 0 bases and J dropped 6 bases, with 8 bases sitting between them. The germline CDR1 and CDR2 sequences are WSHSY and SAAADI. The CDR3 sequence is 13 residues long.